Below, 15 T cell receptor beta chains from the same sample are listed, as sequenced in a study of T cell repertoires in cytomegalovirus infection. TCRdb called the reads again in MiXCR, with one record for every CDR3 protein. The table records some 300,000 distinct CDR3 sequences, roughly 9.3% of them present only once. Sequencing was carried out using PBMCs. The origin of the receptors is a human donor in good health (CMV status not recorded). Some clones in this sample may be carry-over from other donors' samples.

This clonotype has ten or more counts. The chain uses TRBV7-2 and TRBJ1-1, with TRBD1 as a possible D gene (5 bases). The CDR3 extends over 16 amino acids. From germline, CDR1 is SGHTA and CDR2 FQGNSA. Trimming took 2 bases from V and 4 from J, leaving 17 bases between them. The CDR3 protein is CASSLSGTGRSTEAFF. DNA for the CDR3: TGTGCCAGCAGCTTAAGCGGTACGGGGCGCAGCACTGAAGCTTTCTTT.

This clonotype has a count of ten or more. This CDR3 reads CASSLVAGGRHNEQFF. Here the CDR3 DNA reads TGCGCCAGCAGCTTGGTGGCGGGGGGCCGACACAATGAGCAGTTCTTC. The rearrangement uses TRBV5-1 and TRBJ2-1; 8 positions match TRBD2. CDR1 SGHRS and CDR2 YFSETQ come from the germline V gene. The CDR3 has 16 residues. V gave up 0 bases and J gave up 5 bases; unmatched junction bases: 7. Full variable domain (rest looked up from reference TRBV5-1 and TRBJ2-1): KAGVTQTPRYLIKTRGQQVTLSCSPISGHRSVSWYQQTPGQGLQFLFEYFSETQRNKGNFPGRFSGRQFSNSRSEMNVSTLELGDSALYLCASSLVAGGRHNEQFFGPGTRLTVL.

This clonotype showed up many times. The chain employs TRBV20-1 and TRBJ2-3, with 8 nucleotides matching TRBD2. The CDR3 has 15 amino acids. Trimming took 6 bases from V and 6 from J; bases not matched to a gene: 14. Germline V gene lookup returns CDR1 DFQATT and CDR2 SNEGSKA (reference sequence). CDR3: CSAGGGPWLQDTQYF. The CDR3 DNA reads TGCAGTGCAGGCGGGGGGCCTTGGCTCCAGGATACGCAGTATTTT.

Ten or more counts support this clonotype. The J gene is TRBJ2-6, the V gene TRBV10-3; unclear D gene. This CDR3 has 13 residues. V lost 9 bases to trimming and J lost 0 bases, with 6 bases between them. Germline V gives CDR1 ENHRY, CDR2 SYGVKD. CDR3 residues: CAIPGSGANVLTF. In DNA form, the CDR3 reads TGTGCCATACCAGGCTCTGGGGCCAACGTCCTGACTTTC.

This clonotype was seen ten or more times. The chain couples TRBV6-2 or TRBV6-3 to TRBJ2-1, with 13 positions matching TRBD2. Germline lookup yields CDR1 MNHEY and CDR2 SVGEGT. Trimming at V came to 6 bases and at J to 6 bases, leaving 8 bases not matched to a gene. The CDR3 contains 16 residues. The CDR3 region is CASSPLAGGPRNEQFF. The CDR3 nucleotides are TGTGCCAGCAGCCCACTAGCGGGGGGGCCCCGCAATGAGCAGTTCTTC.

This clonotype was seen repeatedly, ten times or more. The chain is built from TRBV28 and TRBJ2-5, with 9 bases that match TRBD2. The ends lost 2 bases at V and 0 bases at J; junction bases unmatched: 7. The CDR3 loop spans 17 amino acids. Per the germline V gene, CDR1 is MDHEN and CDR2 is SYDVKM. CDR3 nucleotide sequence: TGTGCCAGCAGTTTAAGGAGCGGGGGGCCTAACCAAGAGACCCAGTACTTC. Translation gives CASSLRSGGPNQETQYF.

This clonotype has at least ten counts. V usage is TRBV5-1 and J usage is TRBJ2-1; D might be TRBD1 (6 bases). Germline values: CDR1 SGHRS, CDR2 YFSETQ. The CDR3 has 12 amino acids. Trimming stripped 6 bases from V and 4 bases from J, with 8 bases between. CDR3 sequence: CASIDRYNEQFF. The DNA of the CDR3 is TGCGCCAGCATCGACAGGTACAATGAGCAGTTCTTC.

This clonotype was found many times. The V gene is TRBV7-9, the J gene TRBJ1-5, with unresolved D. The CDR3 covers 15 residues. Deletions cut 5 bases from V and 4 bases from J, with 15 bases between. The germline V gene has CDR1 SEHNR and CDR2 FQNEAQ (reference sequence). CDR3 DNA sequence: TGTGCCAGCAGCCCCGGAACCGGGATGAATCAGCCCCAGCATTTT. Its protein product is CASSPGTGMNQPQHF.

This clonotype was counted at least ten times. One end of the junction fails to match germline, which may point to a read error. The V call is TRBV6-1, the J call TRBJ2-2; D unresolved. The CDR3 consists of 12 residues. CDR1 MNHNS and CDR2 SASEGT come from the germline V gene. CDR3 nucleotide sequence: TGTGCCAGCAGGGAAGTAGATCGGGAGCTGTTTTTT. Its translation is CASREVDRELFF.

This clonotype was seen ten or more times. The chain joins TRBV24-1 to TRBJ2-4; D not resolved. Trimming took 2 bases from V and 6 from J, leaving 13 bases between them. Germline CDR1 KGHDR, CDR2 SFDVKD. This CDR3 is 15 amino acids long. CDR3 nucleotides: TGTGCCACCAGTGATTCCCCGGATCCGCTAAACATTCAGTACTTC. Residues: CATSDSPDPLNIQYF.

This clonotype was picked up many times. The chain has TRBV6-5 and TRBJ1-2, with a tentative D call TRBD1 (5 bases). Germline CDR1 is MNHEY and CDR2 is SVGAGI. The length of the CDR3 is 12 residues. Trimming cost V 8 bases and J 4 bases, with 11 bases left between them. CDR3 coding DNA: TGTGCCAGCCTCAACAGGATCTATGGCTACACCTTC. This sequence encodes CASLNRIYGYTF.

This clonotype was found many times. The chain links TRBV5-4 to TRBJ2-1; 8 bases are shared with TRBD2. Germline CDR1 and CDR2: SGHNT and YYREEE (reference sequence). The CDR3 has 17 residues. V gave up 0 bases and J gave up 2 bases; unmatched junction bases: 7. CDR3 sequence: CASSLAFGGGTYNEQFF. In DNA, the CDR3 is TGTGCCAGCAGCTTGGCATTCGGCGGGGGGACCTACAATGAGCAGTTCTTC.

This clonotype was seen many times. The chain uses TRBV6-1 and TRBJ1-2; no definite D call. The CDR3 extends over 14 amino acids. Germline V lookup: CDR1 MNHNS, CDR2 SASEGT. The V and J ends lost 5 bases and 13 bases respectively, with 23 bases between them. The CDR3 is CASSPLGQHMGITF. In DNA form, the CDR3 reads TGTGCCAGCAGTCCGCTCGGTCAGCACATGGGTATCACCTTC.

This clonotype was counted at least ten times. The chain combines TRBV7-2 with TRBJ2-7; 10 nucleotides line up with TRBD1. Losses at the gene ends were 5 bases for V and 5 bases for J; bases not matched to a gene: 6. Per the germline V gene, CDR1 is SGHTA and CDR2 is FQGNSA. The CDR3 runs to 14 residues. The CDR3 nucleotides read TGTGCCAGCAGCAGACAGGGGGCGTCCCACGAGCAGTACTTC. Translating it yields CASSRQGASHEQYF.

This clonotype was observed many times. CDR3 in amino acids: CASSTQGFSTDTQYF. The CDR3 DNA is TGTGCCAGCTCAACCCAGGGTTTCAGCACAGATACGCAGTATTTT. The chain recombines TRBV18 with TRBJ2-3; D is perhaps TRBD1 (5 bases). This CDR3 comprises 15 residues. Trimming cost V 5 bases and J 0 bases, with 12 bases left between them. CDR1 and CDR2 from the germline V gene are KGHSH and LQKENI.